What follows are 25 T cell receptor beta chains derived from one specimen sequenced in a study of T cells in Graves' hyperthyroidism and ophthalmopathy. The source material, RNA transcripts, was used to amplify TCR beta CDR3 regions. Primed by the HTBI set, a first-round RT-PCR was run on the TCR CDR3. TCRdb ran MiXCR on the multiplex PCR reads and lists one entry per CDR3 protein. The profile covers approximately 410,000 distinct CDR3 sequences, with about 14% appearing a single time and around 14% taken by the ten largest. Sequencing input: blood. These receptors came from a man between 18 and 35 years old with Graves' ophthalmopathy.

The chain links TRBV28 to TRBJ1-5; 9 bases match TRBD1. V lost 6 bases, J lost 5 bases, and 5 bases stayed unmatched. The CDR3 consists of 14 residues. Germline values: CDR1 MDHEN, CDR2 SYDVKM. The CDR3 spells CASRETGGDQPQHF. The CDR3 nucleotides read TGTGCCAGCAGGGAGACAGGGGGAGATCAGCCCCAGCATTTT.

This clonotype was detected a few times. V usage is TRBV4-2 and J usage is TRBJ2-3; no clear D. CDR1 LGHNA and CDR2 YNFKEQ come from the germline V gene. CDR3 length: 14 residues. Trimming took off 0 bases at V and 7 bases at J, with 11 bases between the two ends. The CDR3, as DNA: TGTGCCAGCAGCCAAGAAGTGGACCGTCATACGCAGTATTTT. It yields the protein CASSQEVDRHTQYF.

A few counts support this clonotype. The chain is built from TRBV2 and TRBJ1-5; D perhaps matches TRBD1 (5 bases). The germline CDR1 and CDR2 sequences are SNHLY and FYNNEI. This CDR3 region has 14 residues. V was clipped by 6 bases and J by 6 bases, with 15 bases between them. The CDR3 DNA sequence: TGTGCCAGCAGGGTTTCAGGGTCGTTTCAGCCCCAGCATTTT. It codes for CASRVSGSFQPQHF.

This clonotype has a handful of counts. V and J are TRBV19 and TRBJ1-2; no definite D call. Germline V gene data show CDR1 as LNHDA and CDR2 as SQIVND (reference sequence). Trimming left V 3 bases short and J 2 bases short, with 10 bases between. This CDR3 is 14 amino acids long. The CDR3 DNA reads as TGTGCCAGTAGTATCCGGGCAGAAAACTATGGCTACACCTTC. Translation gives CASSIRAENYGYTF.

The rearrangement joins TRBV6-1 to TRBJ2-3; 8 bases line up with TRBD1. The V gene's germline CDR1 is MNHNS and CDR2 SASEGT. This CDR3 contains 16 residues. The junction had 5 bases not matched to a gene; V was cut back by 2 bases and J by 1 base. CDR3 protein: CASSERSGQGTDTQYF. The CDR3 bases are TGTGCCAGCAGTGAAAGATCGGGACAGGGCACAGATACGCAGTATTTT.

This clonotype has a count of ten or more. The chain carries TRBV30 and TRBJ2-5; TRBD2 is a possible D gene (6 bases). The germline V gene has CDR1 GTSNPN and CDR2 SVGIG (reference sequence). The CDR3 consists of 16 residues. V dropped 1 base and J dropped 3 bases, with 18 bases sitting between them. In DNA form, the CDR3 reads TGTGCCTGGAGTGGGGTAGCGGTTAGGCGGAAAGAGACCCAGTACTTC. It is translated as CAWSGVAVRRKETQYF.

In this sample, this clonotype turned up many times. The CDR3 spells CASSQRSAASPLHF. CDR3 DNA sequence: TGTGCCAGCAGCCAGCGGTCGGCTGCTTCACCCCTCCACTTT. The chain links TRBV2 to TRBJ1-6; D not certain. CDR1 is SNHLY, CDR2 FYNNEI, per germline. The V and J ends lost 6 bases and 9 bases respectively, with 15 bases between them. CDR3 length: 14 residues.

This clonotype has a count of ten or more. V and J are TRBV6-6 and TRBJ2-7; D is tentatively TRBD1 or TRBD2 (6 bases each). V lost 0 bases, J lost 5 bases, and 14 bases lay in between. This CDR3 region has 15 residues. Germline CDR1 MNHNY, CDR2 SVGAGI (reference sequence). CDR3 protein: CASSYSTAGGHEQYF. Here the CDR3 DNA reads TGTGCCAGCAGTTACTCGACGGCCGGGGGCCACGAGCAGTACTTC.

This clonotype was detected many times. DNA for the CDR3: TGCGCCAGCAGTGAGTCGAGACAGGGCAGTTTTGGCACTGAAGCTTTCTTT. Its translation: CASSESRQGSFGTEAFF. J is TRBJ1-1 and V is TRBV10-1; 7 bases match TRBD1. Trimming removed 0 bases from V and 4 bases from J; junction bases left unmatched: 11. The CDR3 spans 17 residues. Germline assignment: CDR1 WNHNN and CDR2 SYGVQD (reference sequence).

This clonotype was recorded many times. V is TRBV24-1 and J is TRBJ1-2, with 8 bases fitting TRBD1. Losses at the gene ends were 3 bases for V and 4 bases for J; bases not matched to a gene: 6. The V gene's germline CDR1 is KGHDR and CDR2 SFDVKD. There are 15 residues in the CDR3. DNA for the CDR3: TGTGCCACCAGTGATAACGGACAGGGCACCTATGGCTACACCTTC. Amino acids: CATSDNGQGTYGYTF.

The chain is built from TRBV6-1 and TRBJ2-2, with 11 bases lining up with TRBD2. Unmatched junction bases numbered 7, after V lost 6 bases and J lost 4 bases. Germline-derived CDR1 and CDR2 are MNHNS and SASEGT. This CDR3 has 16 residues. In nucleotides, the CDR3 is TGTGCCAGCAGAGGTCTAGCGGGGGGCCTCACCGGGGAGCTGTTTTTT. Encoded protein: CASRGLAGGLTGELFF.

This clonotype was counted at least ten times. CDR3 sequence: CSVPTGSSSYEQYF. The CDR3 nucleotides read TGCAGTGTTCCGACAGGATCGAGCTCCTACGAGCAGTACTTC. The chain carries TRBV20-1 and TRBJ2-7, with D perhaps TRBD1 (6 bases). Germline-derived CDR1 and CDR2 are DFQATT and SNEGSKA (reference sequence). The length of the CDR3 is 14 residues. Trimming took off 7 bases at V and 0 bases at J, with 16 bases between the two ends.

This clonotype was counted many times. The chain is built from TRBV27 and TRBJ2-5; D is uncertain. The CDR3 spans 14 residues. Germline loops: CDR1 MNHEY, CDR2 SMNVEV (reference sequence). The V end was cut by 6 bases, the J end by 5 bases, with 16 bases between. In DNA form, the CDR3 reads TGTGCCAGCAGCCCTACCCCTCCGCGGGAGACCCAGTACTTC. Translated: CASSPTPPRETQYF.

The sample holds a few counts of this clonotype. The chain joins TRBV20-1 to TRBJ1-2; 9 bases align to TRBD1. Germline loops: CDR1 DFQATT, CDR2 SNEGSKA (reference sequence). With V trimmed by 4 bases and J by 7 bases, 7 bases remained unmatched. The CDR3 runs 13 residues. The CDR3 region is CSAIPQGAVGYTF. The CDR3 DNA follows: TGCAGTGCTATTCCACAGGGGGCGGTTGGCTACACCTTC.

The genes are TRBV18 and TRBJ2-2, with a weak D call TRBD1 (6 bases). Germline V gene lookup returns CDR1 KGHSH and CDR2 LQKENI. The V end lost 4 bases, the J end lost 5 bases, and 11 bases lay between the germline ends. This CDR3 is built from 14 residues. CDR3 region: CASSLRDKTGELFF. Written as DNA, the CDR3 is TGTGCCAGCTCACTCCGGGACAAAACCGGGGAGCTGTTTTTT. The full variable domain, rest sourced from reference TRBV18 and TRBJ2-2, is NAGVMQNPRHLVRRRGQEARLRCSPMKGHSHVYWYRQLPEEGLKFMVYLQKENIIDESGMPKERFSAEFPKEGPSILRIQQVVRGDSAAYFCASSLRDKTGELFFGEGSRLTVL.

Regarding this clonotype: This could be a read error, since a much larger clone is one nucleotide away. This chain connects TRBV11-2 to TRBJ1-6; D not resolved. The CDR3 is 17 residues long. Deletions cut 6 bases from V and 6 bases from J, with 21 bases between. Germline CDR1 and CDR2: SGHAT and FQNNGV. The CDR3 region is CASREAGRTISNSPLHF. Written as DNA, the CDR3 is TGTGCCAGCAGGGAGGCCGGGCGCACAATAAGTAATTCACCCCTCCACTTT.

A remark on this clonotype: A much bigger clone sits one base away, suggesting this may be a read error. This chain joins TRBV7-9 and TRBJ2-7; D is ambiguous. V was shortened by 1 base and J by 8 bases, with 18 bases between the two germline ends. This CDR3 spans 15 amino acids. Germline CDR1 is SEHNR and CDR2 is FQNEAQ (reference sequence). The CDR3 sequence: CASSLELRPSYKQYF. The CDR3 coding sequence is TGTGCCAGCAGCTTAGAATTAAGGCCGTCGTACAAGCAGTACTTC. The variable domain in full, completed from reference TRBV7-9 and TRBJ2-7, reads DTGVSQNPRHKITKRGQNVTFRCDPISEHNRLYWYRQTLGQGPEFLTYFQNEAQLEKSRLLSDRFSAERPKGSFSTLEIQRTEQGDSAMYLCASSLELRPSYKQYFGPGTRLTVT.

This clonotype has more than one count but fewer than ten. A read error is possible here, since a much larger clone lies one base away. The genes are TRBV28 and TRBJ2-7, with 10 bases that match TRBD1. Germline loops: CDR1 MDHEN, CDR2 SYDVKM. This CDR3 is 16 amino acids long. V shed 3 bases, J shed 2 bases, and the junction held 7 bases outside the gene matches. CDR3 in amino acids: CASSFPGGQGTYEQYF. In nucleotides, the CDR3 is TGTGCCAGCAGTTTCCCAGGGGGACAGGGGACCTACGAGCAGTACTTC.

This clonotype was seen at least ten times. The CDR3 DNA reads TGTGCCAGCAGCGTAGTGCCTCCCGACGTGGGGAATGAGCAGTTCTTC. Translating it yields CASSVVPPDVGNEQFF. The chain recombines TRBV9 with TRBJ2-1; D is undetermined. The V gene lost 0 bases and the J gene lost 7 bases, with 17 bases spanning the gap. The CDR3 runs 16 residues. CDR1 SGDLS and CDR2 YYNGEE come from the germline V gene.

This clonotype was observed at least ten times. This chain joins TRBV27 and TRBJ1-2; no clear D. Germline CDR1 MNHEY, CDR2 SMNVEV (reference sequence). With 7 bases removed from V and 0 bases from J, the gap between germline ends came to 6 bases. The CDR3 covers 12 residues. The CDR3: CASKPANYGYTF. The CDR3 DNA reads TGTGCCAGCAAACCAGCTAACTATGGCTACACCTTC.

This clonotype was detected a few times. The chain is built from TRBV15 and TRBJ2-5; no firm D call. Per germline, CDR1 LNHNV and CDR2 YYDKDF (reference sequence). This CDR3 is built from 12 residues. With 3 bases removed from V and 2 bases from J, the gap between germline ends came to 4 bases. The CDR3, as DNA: TGTGCCACCAGCAGGGCACAAGAGACCCAGTACTTC. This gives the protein CATSRAQETQYF.

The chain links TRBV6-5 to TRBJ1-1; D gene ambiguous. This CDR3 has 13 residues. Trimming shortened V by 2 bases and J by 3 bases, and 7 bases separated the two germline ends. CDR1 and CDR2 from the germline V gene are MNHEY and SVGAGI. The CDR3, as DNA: TGTGCCAGCAGTTACGGGCAGTACACTGAAGCTTTCTTT. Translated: CASSYGQYTEAFF.

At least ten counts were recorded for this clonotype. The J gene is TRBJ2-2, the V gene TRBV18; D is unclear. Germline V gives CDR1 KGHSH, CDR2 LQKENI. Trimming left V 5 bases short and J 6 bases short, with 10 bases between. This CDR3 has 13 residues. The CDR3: CASSEPAAGELFF. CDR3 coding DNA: TGTGCCAGCTCAGAACCGGCTGCCGGGGAGCTGTTTTTT.

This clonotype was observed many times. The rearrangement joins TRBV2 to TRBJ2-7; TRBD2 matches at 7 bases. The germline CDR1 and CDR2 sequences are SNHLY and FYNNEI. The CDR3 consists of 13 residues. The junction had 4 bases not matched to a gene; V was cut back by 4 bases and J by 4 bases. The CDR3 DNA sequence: TGTGCCAGCAGTGCGGGACTACTATACGAGCAGTACTTC. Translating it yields CASSAGLLYEQYF.

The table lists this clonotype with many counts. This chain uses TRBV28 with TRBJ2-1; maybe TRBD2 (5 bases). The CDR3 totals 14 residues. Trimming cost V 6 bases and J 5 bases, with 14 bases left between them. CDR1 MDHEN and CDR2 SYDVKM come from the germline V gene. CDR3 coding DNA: TGTGCCAGCAGCCCCGGACTCTGGGACAATGAGCAGTTCTTC. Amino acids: CASSPGLWDNEQFF. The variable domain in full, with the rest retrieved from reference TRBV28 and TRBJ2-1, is DVKVTQSSRYLVKRTGEKVFLECVQDMDHENMFWYRQDPGLGLRLIYFSYDVKMKEKGDIPEGYSVSREKKERFSLILESASTNQTSMYLCASSPGLWDNEQFFGPGTRLTVL.